The 25 T cell receptor beta chains below come from one sample, sequenced in a study of blood T cell repertoires in COVID-19. TCRdb keeps only in-frame clones here, not all; method: immunoSEQ multiplex PCR. Of about 100,000 clones detected, roughly 80% appear once; the ten largest clones hold 9.5% to 13%. Sequencing input: peripheral blood. Receptor source: a woman in her 70s with acute or convalescent COVID-19.

V gene TRBV9 combines with J gene TRBJ1-4, with D maybe TRBD1 (5 bases). The V gene lost 1 base and the J gene lost 7 bases, with 14 bases spanning the gap. The CDR3 totals 15 residues. The germline V gene encodes CDR1 SGDLS and CDR2 YYNGEE. As DNA, the CDR3 is TGTGCCAGCAGCGTACGGGGCGGGGAGAGTGAAAAACTGTTTTTT. It specifies CASSVRGGESEKLFF.

This rearrangement joins TRBV27 to TRBJ1-5; TRBD1 matches 8 bases. Germline CDR1 MNHEY, CDR2 SMNVEV (reference sequence). V dropped 0 bases and J dropped 3; count of bases not matched to a gene: 1. This CDR3 region has 15 residues. CDR3: CASSLSGQANQPQHF. CDR3 nucleotide sequence: TGTGCCAGCAGTTTATCGGGACAGGCCAATCAGCCCCAGCATTTT.

Here the CDR3 DNA reads TGCGCCAGCAGCTTTACAGGGGGCGCCGGAGATACGCAGTATTTT. This sequence encodes CASSFTGGAGDTQYF. This chain uses TRBV5-1 with TRBJ2-3, with TRBD1 matching over 9 bases. The germline V gene has CDR1 SGHRS and CDR2 YFSETQ. After removal of 2 bases from V and 5 bases from J, the junction contained 6 bases not matched to a gene. The CDR3 runs 15 residues.

The genes are TRBV2 and TRBJ2-6; 10 bases map to TRBD1. The V segment lost 6 bases and the J segment 1 base; nucleotides outside the gene matches: 6. Germline assignment: CDR1 SNHLY and CDR2 FYNNEI. The CDR3 has 17 residues. The CDR3 DNA reads as TGTGCCAGCAGCCCCGGGACAGGGGTATCTGGGGCCAACGTCCTGACTTTC. This encodes CASSPGTGVSGANVLTF.

This sequence joins TRBV29-1 and TRBJ2-3; a possible D gene is TRBD1 (5 bases). V lost 4 bases to trimming and J lost 1 base, with 15 bases between them. The CDR3 is made up of 15 amino acids. Germline CDR1 is SQVTM and CDR2 is ANQGSEA. The CDR3 loop is CSVGGSFGGTDTQYF. For the CDR3, the DNA is TGCAGCGTTGGGGGCTCTTTTGGGGGCACAGATACGCAGTATTTT.

The chain is built from TRBV19 and TRBJ1-4; 9 nucleotides align to TRBD1. The CDR3 has 13 residues. The junction had 6 bases not matched to a gene; V was cut back by 8 bases and J by 8 bases. Germline CDR1 is LNHDA and CDR2 is SQIVND (reference sequence). The CDR3 region has the DNA TGTGCCAGTTTTGACAGGGGGACCGAAAAACTGTTTTTT. This sequence encodes CASFDRGTEKLFF.

The gene calls are TRBV11-2 and TRBJ1-4; D is unclear. The V gene's germline CDR1 is SGHAT and CDR2 FQNNGV. The CDR3 length is 15 residues. V was shortened by 1 base and J by 5 bases, with 11 bases between the two germline ends. CDR3 amino acids: CASSLVGLRNEKLFF. The CDR3 nucleotides read TGTGCCAGCAGCTTAGTTGGACTGAGGAATGAAAAACTGTTTTTT.

This chain joins TRBV19 and TRBJ1-6, with D uncertain. The germline V gene has CDR1 LNHDA and CDR2 SQIVND (reference sequence). The V end was cut by 7 bases, the J end by 10 bases, with 17 bases between. The length of the CDR3 is 14 residues. CDR3 amino acids: CASKSRAEGSPLHF. DNA of the CDR3: TGTGCCAGTAAATCGAGGGCTGAGGGCTCACCCCTCCACTTT. The full variable domain, with the rest looked up from reference TRBV19 and TRBJ1-6, is DGGITQSPKYLFRKEGQNVTLSCEQNLNHDAMYWYRQDPGQGLRLIYYSQIVNDFQKGDIAEGYSVSREKKESFPLTVTSAQKNPTAFYLCASKSRAEGSPLHFGNGTRLTVT.

A few counts support this clone. The chain is built from TRBV7-2 and TRBJ1-5; perhaps TRBD1 as D (6 bases). Germline V gene sequence: CDR1 SGHTA, CDR2 FQGNSA. The CDR3 has 14 residues. Trimming stripped 5 bases from V and 4 bases from J, with 12 bases between. The CDR3 loop reads CASSAIGGNQPQHF. The CDR3 DNA follows: TGTGCCAGCAGCGCTATAGGGGGAAATCAGCCCCAGCATTTT. Together with reference TRBV7-2 and TRBJ1-5, the CDR3 gives the full variable domain: GAGVSQSPSNKVTEKGKDVELRCDPISGHTALYWYRQSLGQGLEFLIYFQGNSAPDKSGLPSDRFSAERTGGSVSTLTIQRTQQEDSAVYLCASSAIGGNQPQHFGDGTRLSIL.

The chain links TRBV5-1 to TRBJ1-1; tentatively, D is TRBD1 (6 bases). From germline, CDR1 is SGHRS and CDR2 YFSETQ. The CDR3 covers 14 residues. Trimming removed 7 bases at V and 10 bases at J, with 23 bases between. As DNA, the CDR3 is TGCGCCAGCGCGAGAGAGGGCGGGGGGCACGGAGCTTTCTTT. This gives the protein CASAREGGGHGAFF.

The chain links TRBV19 to TRBJ1-4, with D possibly TRBD1 on 6 matching bases. V lost 5 bases to trimming and J lost 8 bases, with 24 bases between them. Per the germline V gene, CDR1 is LNHDA and CDR2 is SQIVND (reference sequence). The CDR3 has 17 amino acids. The CDR3 region has the DNA TGTGCCAGTAGTCCCCAGGAAGGGGGGGCTCGCCGGGAAAAACTGTTTTTT. Translation gives CASSPQEGGARREKLFF.

A note on this clone: At one boundary the junction diverges from the germline segment, which might be a read error. The V gene is TRBV2, the J gene TRBJ2-1; 8 nucleotides line up with TRBD1. Germline V gives CDR1 SNHLY, CDR2 FYNNEI. The CDR3 contains 15 residues. This CDR3 reads CASREAGGGLHEQFF. The CDR3 DNA is TGTGCCAGCAGGGAAGCAGGGGGCGGGTTGCATGAGCAGTTCTTC.

The V gene is TRBV9, the J gene TRBJ1-3; the match to TRBD1 covers 10 bases. The CDR3 is 15 amino acids. Germline V gene sequence: CDR1 SGDLS, CDR2 YYNGEE. After removal of 4 bases from V and 2 bases from J, the junction contained 3 bases not matched to a gene. CDR3 sequence reads: CASSPGTGAGNTIYF. The CDR3 DNA reads as TGTGCCAGCAGCCCAGGGACAGGGGCTGGAAACACCATATATTTT.

J is TRBJ1-1 and V is TRBV11-2; 9 nucleotides align to TRBD1. The trim removed 0 bases at V and 10 bases at J, leaving 9 bases unmatched. The CDR3 has 15 residues. CDR1 is SGHAT, CDR2 FQNNGV, per germline. The CDR3 DNA follows: TGTGCCAGCAGCTTAGATCTAATAGAGGGACAGGGAGCTTTCTTT. Its translation: CASSLDLIEGQGAFF.

Only one count was recorded for this clone. The gene calls are TRBV9 and TRBJ1-1; 7 nucleotides align to TRBD1. This CDR3 is built from 15 residues. From germline, CDR1 is SGDLS and CDR2 YYNGEE. V dropped 2 bases and J dropped 1; count of bases not matched to a gene: 5. Here the CDR3 reads CASSVTGRGNTEAFF. The CDR3 DNA follows: TGTGCCAGCAGCGTGACAGGGAGAGGGAACACTGAAGCTTTCTTT.

This chain joins TRBV9 and TRBJ2-3; possibly TRBD1 for D (5 bases). The CDR3 runs to 14 residues. The V gene's germline CDR1 is SGDLS and CDR2 YYNGEE. V lost 4 bases to trimming and J lost 0 bases, with 9 bases between them. The CDR3 DNA sequence: TGTGCCAGCAGCCCCCGACAGAGCACAGATACGCAGTATTTT. Its translation: CASSPRQSTDTQYF. Looking up the rest from reference TRBV9 and TRBJ2-3 gives the full variable domain: DSGVTQTPKHLITATGQRVTLRCSPRSGDLSVYWYQQSLDQGLQFLIQYYNGEERAKGNILERFSAQQFPDLHSELNLSSLELGDSALYFCASSPRQSTDTQYFGPGTRLTVL.

This chain links TRBV6-5 with TRBJ1-1; no clear D. The CDR3 sequence is 13 residues long. Looked up from germline, CDR1 is MNHEY and CDR2 is SVGAGI. Trimming stripped 6 bases from V and 1 base from J, with 9 bases between. CDR3 sequence (DNA): TGTGCCAGCAGATCGCCGGGGAACACTGAAGCTTTCTTT. It specifies CASRSPGNTEAFF.

The genes are TRBV7-9 and TRBJ2-7; 9 bases fit TRBD1. Germline V lookup: CDR1 SEHNR, CDR2 FQNEAQ (reference sequence). The CDR3 covers 16 residues. J was trimmed by 6 bases and V by 5 bases; bases with no gene match: 14. The CDR3 coding sequence is TGTGCCAGCAGCCTAGAAAGGACAGGGGAAACCACCGAGCAGTACGTC. This codes for CASSLERTGETTEQYV.

This clone occurred a few times. The gene calls are TRBV6-5 and TRBJ2-1, with TRBD2 matching over 12 bases. With 4 bases clipped from V and 5 bases from J, the junction kept 6 bases outside the gene matches. The CDR3 spans 16 residues. Germline V CDR1 and CDR2: MNHEY, SVGAGI. Written as DNA, the CDR3 is TGTGCCAGCAGTTCTTGGACTAGCGGGGAAAACAATGAGCAGTTCTTC. Its translation is CASSSWTSGENNEQFF.

The chain couples TRBV18 to TRBJ2-7, with 7 bases aligning to TRBD1. From germline, CDR1 is KGHSH and CDR2 LQKENI. The CDR3 totals 15 residues. J gave up 2 bases and V 3 bases, and 7 bases lay outside the gene matches. As DNA, the CDR3 is TGTGCCAGCTCACCGGGACAGTCGAAAACCTACGAGCAGTACTTC. This encodes CASSPGQSKTYEQYF.

V usage is TRBV6-2 or TRBV6-3 and J usage is TRBJ2-1; 10 nucleotides line up with TRBD2. Germline CDR1 and CDR2: MNHEY and SVGEGT. This CDR3 has 15 amino acids. Trimming took 2 bases from V and 3 from J; bases not matched to a gene: 1. CDR3 loop: CASSYERGGYNEQFF. The DNA of the CDR3 is TGTGCCAGCAGTTACGAGCGGGGGGGCTACAATGAGCAGTTCTTC.

The chain is built from TRBV9 and TRBJ1-2; 8 positions agree with TRBD1. Germline V gives CDR1 SGDLS, CDR2 YYNGEE. J gave up 1 base and V 4 bases, and 15 bases lay outside the gene matches. The CDR3 loop spans 18 amino acids. CDR3 loop: CASSPGIGQGVVNYGYTF. CDR3 nucleotides: TGTGCCAGCAGCCCCGGAATCGGACAGGGAGTTGTTAACTATGGCTACACCTTC.

The V call is TRBV5-1, the J call TRBJ2-2, with D perhaps TRBD1 (5 bases). The CDR3 length is 15 residues. Per the germline V gene, CDR1 is SGHRS and CDR2 is YFSETQ. The ends were cut back, 5 bases at V and 5 bases at J, with 16 bases in the middle. The CDR3 nucleotides are TGCGCCAGCAGTACCAGGGTCGGTGTGACCGGGGAGCTGTTTTTT. This gives the protein CASSTRVGVTGELFF.

The chain recombines TRBV12-3 or TRBV12-4 with TRBJ1-2; 8 bases are shared with TRBD1. Losses at the gene ends were 7 bases for V and 2 bases for J; bases not matched to a gene: 3. The CDR3 covers 13 residues. The CDR3 reads CASTSGGNYGYTF. The CDR3 DNA is TGTGCCAGCACATCAGGGGGCAACTATGGCTACACCTTC.

The chain carries TRBV11-2 and TRBJ2-3; D may be TRBD2 (6 bases). The CDR3 has 15 amino acids. V was cut by 5 bases and J by 1 base, with 13 bases left in between. CDR1 and CDR2 from the germline V gene are SGHAT and FQNNGV. The CDR3 DNA is TGTGCCAGCAGCATCCTGTGGGGGGGCACAGATACGCAGTATTTT. This encodes CASSILWGGTDTQYF.